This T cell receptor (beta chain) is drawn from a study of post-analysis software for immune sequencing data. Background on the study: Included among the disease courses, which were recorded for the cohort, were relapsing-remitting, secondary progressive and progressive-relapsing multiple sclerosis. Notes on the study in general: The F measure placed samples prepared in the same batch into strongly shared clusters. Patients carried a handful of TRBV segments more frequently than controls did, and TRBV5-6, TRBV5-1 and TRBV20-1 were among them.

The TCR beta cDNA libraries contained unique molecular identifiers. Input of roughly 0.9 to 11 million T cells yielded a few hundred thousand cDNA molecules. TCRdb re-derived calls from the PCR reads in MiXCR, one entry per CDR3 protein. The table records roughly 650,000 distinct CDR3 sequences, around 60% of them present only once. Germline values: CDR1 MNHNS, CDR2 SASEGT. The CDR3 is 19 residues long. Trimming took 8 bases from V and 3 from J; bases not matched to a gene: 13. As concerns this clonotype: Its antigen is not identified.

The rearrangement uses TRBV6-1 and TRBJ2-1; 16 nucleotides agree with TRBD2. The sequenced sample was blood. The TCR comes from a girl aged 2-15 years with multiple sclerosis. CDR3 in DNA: TGTGCCAGCGCCCCGAGGGGGACTAGCGGGGGGGCAGTCTACAATGAGCAGTTCTTC. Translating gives CASAPRGTSGGAVYNEQFF.